Below are 32 T cell receptor beta chains sequenced from a single sample in a study of T cell repertoires in cytomegalovirus infection. Their antigens remain unidentified. TCRdb reanalysed the reads using MiXCR and keeps one entry per CDR3 protein. The table shows about 150,000 distinct CDR3 sequences, with over 30% occurring only once. Sequencing used CD8+ T cells from cultured PBMCs, obtained from culture after CMV antigen stimulation. These receptors came from a human donor in good health (CMV status not recorded). Some clones in this sample may be carry-over from other donors' samples.

This clonotype was recorded at least ten times. The V call is TRBV7-8, the J call TRBJ2-7; 9 nucleotides line up with TRBD1. Germline loops: CDR1 SGHVS, CDR2 FQNEAQ. This CDR3 contains 14 residues. The junction had 8 bases not matched to a gene; V was cut back by 5 bases and J by 6 bases. CDR3 loop: CASSLGTGSLEQYF. CDR3 nucleotides: TGTGCCAGCAGCCTGGGGACAGGGTCCCTCGAGCAGTACTTC.

The J gene is TRBJ1-2, the V gene TRBV18; D uncertain. The CDR3 contains 15 residues. V lost 1 base to trimming and J lost 2 bases, with 11 bases between them. Germline CDR1 reads KGHSH; CDR2 reads LQKENI. The CDR3 DNA sequence: TGTGCCAGCTCACCACAAGAGGTCCCCAACTATGGCTACACCTTC. Protein sequence: CASSPQEVPNYGYTF. The full variable domain, its missing parts supplied by reference TRBV18 and TRBJ1-2, is NAGVMQNPRHLVRRRGQEARLRCSPMKGHSHVYWYRQLPEEGLKFMVYLQKENIIDESGMPKERFSAEFPKEGPSILRIQQVVRGDSAAYFCASSPQEVPNYGYTFGSGTRLTVV.

This clonotype was seen more than once but under ten times. The chain combines TRBV6-5 with TRBJ1-1; D gene unclear. The CDR3 sequence is 13 residues long. V was pared by 0 bases and J by 4 bases, with 6 bases between. Per the germline V gene, CDR1 is MNHEY and CDR2 is SVGAGI. CDR3: CASSYSKGTEAFF. In nucleotides, the CDR3 is TGTGCCAGCAGTTACTCAAAGGGCACTGAAGCTTTCTTT.

This clonotype was recorded many times. The chain is built from TRBV7-8 and TRBJ1-1; maybe TRBD1 (5 bases). This CDR3 contains 13 residues. Deletions cut 2 bases from V and 8 bases from J, with 12 bases between. Germline V CDR1 and CDR2: SGHVS, FQNEAQ. CDR3 sequence (DNA): TGTGCCAGCAGCTTACGCAGGGCGTGGGAAGCTTTCTTT. It encodes CASSLRRAWEAFF.

V usage is TRBV2 and J usage is TRBJ1-1; D gene ambiguous. The V end was cut by 3 bases, the J end by 0 bases, with 8 bases between. The CDR3 totals 14 residues. CDR1 is SNHLY and CDR2 is FYNNEI in the germline V gene. The CDR3 is CASSDEGLNTEAFF. As DNA, the CDR3 is TGTGCCAGCAGTGATGAGGGCTTGAACACTGAAGCTTTCTTT.

This chain connects TRBV24-1 to TRBJ1-2; the D gene is possibly TRBD1 (5 bases). This CDR3 spans 12 amino acids. CDR1 is KGHDR and CDR2 is SFDVKD in the germline V gene. Trimming shortened V by 4 bases and J by 8 bases, and 10 bases separated the two germline ends. The CDR3 protein is CATSDQTEGYTF. The CDR3 DNA reads as TGTGCCACCAGTGACCAGACAGAGGGCTACACCTTC.

The CDR3 protein is CASSPSAADTQYF. The CDR3 DNA reads as TGTGCCAGCAGCCCCAGCGCGGCGGATACGCAGTATTTT. V is TRBV7-8 and J is TRBJ2-3; D remains ambiguous. V lost 5 bases and J 6 bases, leaving 12 bases between the germline ends. The CDR3 has 13 amino acids. Germline V gives CDR1 SGHVS, CDR2 FQNEAQ.

This clonotype was seen a handful of times. The CDR3 DNA sequence: TGCAGTGCCCACATGGGCAGTAACAATCAGCCCCAGCATTTT. It encodes CSAHMGSNNQPQHF. The V and J genes are TRBV20-1 and TRBJ1-5; D not resolved. The CDR3 consists of 14 residues. V was cut by 6 bases and J by 3 bases, with 15 bases left in between. Germline lookup yields CDR1 DFQATT and CDR2 SNEGSKA (reference sequence).

The rearrangement links TRBV6-5 to TRBJ1-1; D remains ambiguous. V was shortened by 8 bases and J by 0 bases, with 10 bases between the two germline ends. Germline V CDR1 and CDR2: MNHEY, SVGAGI. CDR3 length equals 13 residues. The CDR3 region has the DNA TGTGCCAGCCTGAGACGGATGAACACTGAAGCTTTCTTT. It codes for CASLRRMNTEAFF.

This clonotype was recorded a few times. The V call is TRBV12-3 or TRBV12-4, the J call TRBJ2-7; the match to TRBD2 covers 14 bases. The CDR3 is 17 residues long. The V segment lost 6 bases and the J segment 3 bases; nucleotides outside the gene matches: 10. CDR3 in DNA: TGTGCCAGCAGAGCGGGACTAGCGGGGGCACTAAACTACGAGCAGTACTTC. As protein: CASRAGLAGALNYEQYF.

This clonotype was counted a few times. The chain recombines TRBV7-6 with TRBJ2-3; 10 bases fit TRBD2. Trimming took 5 bases from V and 0 from J; bases not matched to a gene: 11. CDR3 size: 18 residues. Germline V lookup: CDR1 SGHVS, CDR2 FNYEAQ. CDR3 bases: TGTGCCAGCAGCCAGGGGGCTAGCGGGGGACCTAGCACAGATACGCAGTATTTT. Residues: CASSQGASGGPSTDTQYF.

This clonotype was observed at least ten times. The rearrangement uses TRBV7-6 and TRBJ1-1; D perhaps matches TRBD1 (5 bases). Deletions cut 2 bases from V and 5 bases from J, with 15 bases between. The CDR3 length is 15 residues. Germline V gene lookup returns CDR1 SGHVS and CDR2 FNYEAQ. The chain's CDR3 is CASSLRADGGTEAFF. The DNA of the CDR3 is TGTGCCAGCAGCTTAAGGGCAGATGGGGGGACTGAAGCTTTCTTT.

The chain is built from TRBV7-6 and TRBJ2-5; either TRBD1 or TRBD2 may fit D (5 bases each). This CDR3 is built from 15 residues. Germline lookup yields CDR1 SGHVS and CDR2 FNYEAQ. V was cut by 4 bases and J by 3 bases, with 15 bases left in between. CDR3 nucleotide sequence: TGTGCCAGCAGCTGGGGACCAGGGAAGAAAGAGACCCAGTACTTC. The encoded protein is CASSWGPGKKETQYF.

The V call is TRBV24-1, the J call TRBJ1-2; D gene ambiguous. The CDR3 sequence is 14 residues long. V lost 3 bases and J lost 6, with 13 bases in between. The germline V gene encodes CDR1 KGHDR and CDR2 SFDVKD. This CDR3 reads CATSDPSGGNGYTF. DNA for the CDR3: TGTGCCACCAGTGATCCGTCGGGAGGCAATGGCTACACCTTC.

The gene calls are TRBV28 and TRBJ1-6; possible D gene TRBD1, 5 bases. The CDR3 sequence is 15 residues long. Trimming cost V 6 bases and J 9 bases, with 18 bases left between them. The germline CDR1 and CDR2 sequences are MDHEN and SYDVKM. The CDR3 loop is CASSPLGGIGSPLHF. In nucleotides, the CDR3 is TGTGCCAGCAGCCCCTTGGGGGGAATAGGTTCACCCCTCCACTTT. Variable domain in full (rest from reference TRBV28 and TRBJ1-6): DVKVTQSSRYLVKRTGEKVFLECVQDMDHENMFWYRQDPGLGLRLIYFSYDVKMKEKGDIPEGYSVSREKKERFSLILESASTNQTSMYLCASSPLGGIGSPLHFGNGTRLTVT.

The chain recombines TRBV5-4 with TRBJ2-1, with a possible D match to TRBD1 (6 bases). The V end was cut by 0 bases, the J end by 8 bases, with 12 bases between. CDR1 SGHNT and CDR2 YYREEE come from the germline V gene (reference sequence). The CDR3 contains 14 residues. In DNA form, the CDR3 reads TGTGCCAGCAGCTTGGAACAGGGCTCGGATGAGCAGTTCTTC. Protein: CASSLEQGSDEQFF.

The table lists this clonotype with a few counts. V is TRBV19 and J is TRBJ2-7, with 8 bases fitting TRBD2. Per germline, CDR1 LNHDA and CDR2 SQIVND (reference sequence). The trim removed 5 bases at V and 4 bases at J, leaving 7 bases unmatched. This CDR3 has 14 amino acids. The CDR3 DNA follows: TGTGCCAGTAGTCCCGGGAGCGGGGGATACGAGCAGTACTTC. Residues: CASSPGSGGYEQYF.

This chain connects TRBV2 to TRBJ2-1; 7 nucleotides agree with TRBD2. The J segment lost 9 bases and the V segment lost 3 bases, leaving 14 bases of the junction unmatched. CDR1 is SNHLY and CDR2 is FYNNEI in the germline V gene. The CDR3 runs 16 residues. The CDR3 reads CASSESAVRGTPEQFF. DNA for the CDR3: TGTGCCAGCAGTGAGTCCGCTGTGCGGGGGACCCCTGAGCAGTTCTTC.

The rearrangement links TRBV20-1 to TRBJ2-3; 7 bases match TRBD2. V gave up 1 base and J gave up 1 base; unmatched junction bases: 14. Germline V gives CDR1 DFQATT, CDR2 SNEGSKA (reference sequence). The length of the CDR3 is 18 residues. CDR3 amino acids: CSARGWRVASGGTDTQYF. In DNA form, the CDR3 reads TGCAGTGCTAGAGGTTGGAGGGTGGCTAGCGGCGGCACAGATACGCAGTATTTT.

The V gene is TRBV4-1, the J gene TRBJ2-7, with 8 bases fitting TRBD1. Germline-derived CDR1 and CDR2 are MGHRA and YSYEKL. Trimming at V came to 4 bases and at J to 3 bases, leaving 5 bases not matched to a gene. This CDR3 is built from 14 residues. The CDR3, as DNA: TGCGCCAGCAGCCGCGGACAGGGCGACTACGAGCAGTACTTC. Translation: CASSRGQGDYEQYF.

The chain uses TRBV7-3 and TRBJ1-5; TRBD1 aligns across 7 bases. V trimming: 5 bases; J trimming: 4 bases; junction bases outside the gene matches: 17. The CDR3 extends over 18 amino acids. Germline-derived CDR1 and CDR2 are SGHTA and FQGTGA. CDR3 protein: CASSPRGRGGFGNQPQHF. The CDR3 coding sequence is TGTGCCAGCAGCCCAAGGGGGCGGGGGGGCTTCGGGAATCAGCCCCAGCATTTT.

There are many counts of this clonotype. The chain links TRBV12-3 or TRBV12-4 to TRBJ2-1; TRBD2 agrees at 10 bases. J was trimmed by 4 bases and V by 5 bases; bases with no gene match: 8. There are 16 residues in the CDR3. The CDR3 spells CASSPGGAGGYNEQFF. The CDR3 region has the DNA TGTGCCAGCAGTCCCGGGGGAGCGGGGGGGTACAATGAGCAGTTCTTC.

The chain uses TRBV25-1 and TRBJ2-6; no reliable D call. CDR1 is MGHDK and CDR2 is SYGVNS in the germline V gene. The CDR3 is made up of 15 amino acids. The V gene lost 0 bases and the J gene lost 0 bases, with 3 bases spanning the gap. The CDR3 loop is CASSEYSSGANVLTF. CDR3 sequence (DNA): TGTGCCAGCAGTGAATACAGCTCTGGGGCCAACGTCCTGACTTTC.

This clonotype has just a few counts. The V call is TRBV12-3 or TRBV12-4, the J call TRBJ1-5; D is ambiguous. The CDR3 has 14 amino acids. Trimming left V 3 bases short and J 4 bases short, with 10 bases between. The CDR3 here is CASSLSNWNQPQHF. The CDR3 coding sequence is TGTGCCAGCAGTTTGAGTAATTGGAATCAGCCCCAGCATTTT.

This clonotype was seen a handful of times. The V call is TRBV7-9, the J call TRBJ1-2; D gene ambiguous. With 0 bases removed from V and 4 bases from J, the gap between germline ends came to 9 bases. This CDR3 spans 14 amino acids. Germline CDR1 is SEHNR and CDR2 is FQNEAQ (reference sequence). The CDR3 spells CASSLATALYGYTF. CDR3 nucleotide sequence: TGTGCCAGCAGCTTAGCGACGGCCCTCTATGGCTACACCTTC.

There are a few counts of this clonotype. The CDR3 here is CASSPLAGGDTQYF. The CDR3 DNA follows: TGCGCCAGCAGCCCCCTAGCGGGGGGAGATACGCAGTATTTT. The chain links TRBV4-1 to TRBJ2-3; 11 positions match TRBD2. The CDR3 covers 14 residues. The trim removed 4 bases at V and 5 bases at J, leaving 2 bases unmatched. CDR1 and CDR2 (germline): MGHRA, YSYEKL.

This clonotype was seen a handful of times. The chain employs TRBV4-1 and TRBJ2-1, with TRBD2 matching 7 bases. The germline V gene has CDR1 MGHRA and CDR2 YSYEKL. V gave up 0 bases and J gave up 3 bases; unmatched junction bases: 11. There are 18 residues in the CDR3. CDR3 in DNA: TGCGCCAGCAGCCAAGATGGAGGCGGGGGACGAGGCTACAATGAGCAGTTCTTC. The encoded protein is CASSQDGGGGRGYNEQFF.

This clonotype turned up a few times. J is TRBJ1-5 and V is TRBV19; possibly TRBD1 for D (5 bases). Trimming removed 8 bases at V and 11 bases at J, with 16 bases between. The CDR3 has 12 residues. Germline loops: CDR1 LNHDA, CDR2 SQIVND (reference sequence). CDR3 loop: CASDIGGGSQHF. DNA of the CDR3: TGTGCCAGTGACATTGGGGGTGGATCCCAGCATTTT.

This clonotype was seen a handful of times. The V call is TRBV27, the J call TRBJ2-1; D unclear. The V gene's germline CDR1 is MNHEY and CDR2 SMNVEV (reference sequence). The CDR3 runs to 13 residues. Trimming removed 5 bases from V and 4 bases from J, with 9 bases in between. This CDR3 reads CASSDSIYNEQFF. In nucleotides, the CDR3 is TGTGCCAGCAGTGACTCTATATACAATGAGCAGTTCTTC.

The V gene is TRBV4-1, the J gene TRBJ2-3; possible D gene TRBD1, 5 bases. Trimming took off 0 bases at V and 1 base at J, with 11 bases between the two ends. Germline V gene lookup returns CDR1 MGHRA and CDR2 YSYEKL. The CDR3 is 16 amino acids. The CDR3 bases are TGCGCCAGCAGCCAAGAAGCAGGGCGCGGCACAGATACGCAGTATTTT. This sequence encodes CASSQEAGRGTDTQYF.

The J gene is TRBJ1-2, the V gene TRBV10-3; D possibly corresponds to TRBD1 (6 bases). The CDR3 extends over 13 amino acids. Trimming removed 5 bases from V and 6 bases from J, with 13 bases in between. Per germline, CDR1 ENHRY and CDR2 SYGVKD. The CDR3 sequence: CAISNRDFDGYTF. For the CDR3, the DNA is TGTGCCATCAGTAACAGGGATTTTGATGGCTACACCTTC.

This clonotype was observed a handful of times. This chain links TRBV24-1 with TRBJ2-2; 11 positions agree with TRBD1. V was pared by 12 bases and J by 6 bases, with 11 bases of the junction left unmatched. The germline gives CDR1 KGHDR, CDR2 SFDVKD. CDR3 length: 15 residues. The DNA for the CDR3 is TGTGCCGCGCGACCGGGACAGGGGGGTTCCGGGGAGCTGTTTTTT. It yields the protein CAARPGQGGSGELFF.